The 5 T cell receptor beta chains below were found in one sample sequenced in a study of vaccination and CD4 T cells after COVID-19. Sequencing of cultured CD4+ T cell DNA used the Oncomine TCR Beta short-read assay. TCRdb fed the PCR reads into MiXCR, producing one record per CDR3 protein. The profile shows more than 9,000 distinct CDR3 sequences, around two fifths of them singletons. Their cognate antigens are unknown. The sample's treatment: approximately nine-day PBMC culture with coronavirus spike peptide pools or control peptides (ViraFEST assay). Sequencing was carried out using cultured CD4+ T cells from blood. These receptors were collected from a human donor with COVID-19.

V is TRBV19 and J is TRBJ1-1, with a tentative D call TRBD1 (6 bases). This CDR3 is 18 amino acids long. V lost 3 bases to trimming and J lost 1 base, with 21 bases between them. CDR1 is LNHDA, CDR2 SQIVND, per germline (reference sequence). This CDR3 is CASSIRGGGRAGNTEAFF. CDR3 in DNA: TGTGCCAGTAGTATTCGAGGGGGGGGCAGGGCTGGGAACACTGAAGCTTTCTTT.

This clonotype was detected only a few times. V and J are TRBV27 and TRBJ2-2; 9 bases agree with TRBD2. CDR1 and CDR2 (germline): MNHEY, SMNVEV (reference sequence). The length of the CDR3 is 16 residues. V lost 0 bases and J lost 7; bases outside the gene matches: 6. The CDR3 reads CASSLSAGGRHGELFF. The CDR3 DNA follows: TGTGCCAGCAGTTTATCCGCGGGGGGGCGTCACGGGGAGCTGTTTTTT.

V usage is TRBV20-1 and J usage is TRBJ2-3, with D perhaps matching TRBD1 or TRBD2 (6 bases each). CDR3 length: 15 amino acids. V was shortened by 4 bases and J by 1 base, with 15 bases between the two germline ends. Per the germline V gene, CDR1 is DFQATT and CDR2 is SNEGSKA (reference sequence). CDR3 coding DNA: TGCAGTGCTATAAGAGGAGGGGGAGGCACAGATACGCAGTATTTT. Its protein is CSAIRGGGGTDTQYF.

This clonotype has just a few counts. As DNA, the CDR3 is TGTGCCAGCAGTGAACCGACCCTGGGTGGCTACACCTTC. This codes for CASSEPTLGGYTF. The rearrangement joins TRBV6-1 to TRBJ1-2; D is ambiguous. The V gene's germline CDR1 is MNHNS and CDR2 SASEGT. CDR3 length: 13 residues. Trimming cost V 2 bases and J 7 bases, with 11 bases left between them.

The V and J genes are TRBV5-1 and TRBJ2-7, with D possibly being TRBD1 (6 bases). Germline CDR1 reads SGHRS; CDR2 reads YFSETQ. The CDR3 loop spans 13 amino acids. Trimming took 0 bases from V and 8 from J, leaving 12 bases between them. CDR3 protein: CASSLGQEIKQYF. As DNA, the CDR3 is TGCGCCAGCAGCTTGGGACAGGAGATCAAGCAGTACTTC.